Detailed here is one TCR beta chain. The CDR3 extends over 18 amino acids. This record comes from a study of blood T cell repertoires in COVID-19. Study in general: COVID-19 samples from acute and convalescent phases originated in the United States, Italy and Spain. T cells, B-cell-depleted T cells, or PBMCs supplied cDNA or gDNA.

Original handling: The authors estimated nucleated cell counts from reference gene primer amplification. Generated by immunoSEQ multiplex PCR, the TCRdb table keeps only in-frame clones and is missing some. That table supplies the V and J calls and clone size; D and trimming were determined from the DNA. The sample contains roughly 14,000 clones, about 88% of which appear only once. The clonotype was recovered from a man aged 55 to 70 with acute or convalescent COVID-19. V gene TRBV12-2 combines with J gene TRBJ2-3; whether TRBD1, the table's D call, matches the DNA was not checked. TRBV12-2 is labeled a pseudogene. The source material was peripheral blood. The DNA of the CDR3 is TGTGCAAGTCGCTCCCTTTCGGTAGAGGGGGTTGGCACAGATACGCAGTATTTT. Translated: CASRSLSVEGVGTDTQYF.